These 25 T cell receptor beta chains share one sample of origin, sequenced in a study of blood T cell repertoires in COVID-19. TCRdb keeps only in-frame clones here, not all; method: immunoSEQ multiplex PCR. This sample has roughly 110,000 clones, with around 78% found just once. Sequencing was carried out using peripheral blood. The source is a man older than 75 with COVID-19, enrolled during active disease.

The chain links TRBV6-6 to TRBJ1-1; 8 nucleotides match TRBD1. Germline V CDR1 and CDR2: MNHNY, SVGAGI (reference sequence). There are 13 residues in the CDR3. V shed 4 bases and J 7 bases; nucleotides not matched to a gene: 5. Here the CDR3 reads CASSSTGEVEAFF. The CDR3 region has the DNA TGTGCCAGCAGTTCGACAGGGGAGGTTGAAGCTTTCTTT.

The gene calls are TRBV6-2 or TRBV6-3 and TRBJ2-1; 7 bases line up with TRBD2. Trimming at V came to 4 bases and at J to 6 bases, leaving 15 bases not matched to a gene. The CDR3 consists of 17 residues. In germline, CDR1 is MNHEY, CDR2 SVGEGT. CDR3 DNA sequence: TGTGCCAGCAGTTCTCAGACGCTAGCGGCCGGCGGCAATGAGCAGTTCTTC. This translates into CASSSQTLAAGGNEQFF.

V and J are TRBV18 and TRBJ2-7; TRBD1 might be the D (6 bases). CDR3 size: 16 residues. The germline V and J ends were trimmed by 0 bases and 0 bases, with 12 bases remaining between them. Germline V gene lookup returns CDR1 KGHSH and CDR2 LQKENI. CDR3 protein: CASSPPGAGTSYEQYF. As DNA, the CDR3 is TGTGCCAGCTCACCACCGGGGGCTGGCACCTCCTACGAGCAGTACTTC.

The chain combines TRBV9 with TRBJ1-5, with D maybe TRBD1 (6 bases). Trimming took off 0 bases at V and 8 bases at J, with 9 bases between the two ends. This CDR3 has 13 residues. Germline lookup yields CDR1 SGDLS and CDR2 YYNGEE. The CDR3 DNA follows: TGTGCCAGCAGCGTAGAGGGGGTGGAGCCCCAGCATTTT. Translating gives CASSVEGVEPQHF.

This chain links TRBV6-4 with TRBJ2-5, with 12 bases aligning to TRBD2. The V gene end was trimmed by 5 bases and the J gene end by 1 base; junction bases not matched to a gene: 11. The CDR3 runs 18 residues. Germline loops: CDR1 MRHNA, CDR2 SNTAGT. CDR3 loop: CASSSRLAGDRLQETQYF. CDR3 DNA: TGTGCCAGCAGTTCCAGACTAGCGGGAGACCGCCTCCAAGAGACCCAGTACTTC.

This rearrangement joins TRBV19 to TRBJ1-1; tentatively, D is TRBD1 (6 bases). Germline V gives CDR1 LNHDA, CDR2 SQIVND (reference sequence). Trimming left V 3 bases short and J 4 bases short, with 9 bases between. The CDR3 runs to 13 residues. The CDR3 reads CASSIQQGTEAFF. CDR3 in DNA: TGTGCCAGTAGTATTCAACAGGGCACTGAAGCTTTCTTT.

The genes are TRBV5-1 and TRBJ2-5; 10 bases fit TRBD1. The CDR3 spans 13 residues. The J segment lost 5 bases and the V segment lost 6 bases, leaving 4 bases of the junction unmatched. CDR1 SGHRS and CDR2 YFSETQ come from the germline V gene. The CDR3 reads CASTGTGAETQYF. CDR3 nucleotides: TGCGCCAGCACTGGGACAGGGGCGGAGACCCAGTACTTC.

This clone was recorded a few times. The rearrangement joins TRBV27 to TRBJ2-4; TRBD2 matches at 10 bases. The CDR3 is 14 residues long. V shed 7 bases and J 5 bases; nucleotides not matched to a gene: 5. Germline CDR1 reads MNHEY; CDR2 reads SMNVEV (reference sequence). CDR3 DNA: TGTGCCAGCAAGACCGGGACTAGCGAAAACATTCAGTACTTC. Its translation is CASKTGTSENIQYF.

V gene TRBV7-2 combines with J gene TRBJ2-7; 9 nucleotides line up with TRBD1. V shed 1 base, J shed 3 bases, and the junction held 1 base outside the gene matches. The V gene's germline CDR1 is SGHTA and CDR2 FQGNSA. The CDR3 length is 14 residues. The CDR3 loop is CASSLGQGGYEQYF. Here the CDR3 DNA reads TGTGCCAGCAGCTTAGGACAGGGGGGCTACGAGCAGTACTTC. Drawing the rest from reference TRBV7-2 and TRBJ2-7, the complete variable domain is GAGVSQSPSNKVTEKGKDVELRCDPISGHTALYWYRQSLGQGLEFLIYFQGNSAPDKSGLPSDRFSAERTGGSVSTLTIQRTQQEDSAVYLCASSLGQGGYEQYFGPGTRLTVT.

The chain couples TRBV7-2 to TRBJ1-1, with 7 nucleotides matching TRBD1. V shed 5 bases, J shed 4 bases, and the junction held 7 bases outside the gene matches. The CDR3 totals 14 residues. Per the germline V gene, CDR1 is SGHTA and CDR2 is FQGNSA. CDR3 sequence (DNA): TGTGCCAGCAGCCAGACAGGGTCGCCCACTGAAGCTTTCTTT. Translation gives CASSQTGSPTEAFF.

The CDR3 reads CASSVGGGSLAFF. In DNA form, the CDR3 reads TGTGCCAGCAGCGTAGGAGGGGGCTCCCTTGCTTTCTTT. V usage is TRBV9 and J usage is TRBJ1-1, with TRBD1 matching 7 bases. V shed 0 bases, J shed 11 bases, and the junction held 7 bases outside the gene matches. The CDR3 totals 13 residues. Germline values: CDR1 SGDLS, CDR2 YYNGEE. The complete variable domain, with remaining parts taken from reference TRBV9 and TRBJ1-1, reads DSGVTQTPKHLITATGQRVTLRCSPRSGDLSVYWYQQSLDQGLQFLIQYYNGEERAKGNILERFSAQQFPDLHSELNLSSLELGDSALYFCASSVGGGSLAFFGQGTRLTVV.

This rearrangement joins TRBV19 to TRBJ2-7, with 7 bases that match TRBD2. The CDR3 is 15 residues long. Trimming took 8 bases from V and 3 from J; bases not matched to a gene: 13. Germline assignment: CDR1 LNHDA and CDR2 SQIVND (reference sequence). The CDR3 DNA follows: TGTGCCAGTCGCCGGGACGGGAGGAGCGGCTACGAGCAGTACTTC. Translating gives CASRRDGRSGYEQYF.

This chain uses TRBV10-3 with TRBJ1-6, with 7 positions matching TRBD1. Germline V gene sequence: CDR1 ENHRY, CDR2 SYGVKD. After removal of 2 bases from V and 11 bases from J, the junction contained 9 bases not matched to a gene. The length of the CDR3 is 15 residues. In DNA, the CDR3 is TGTGCCATCAGTGAGACACAGGGGATCAACGCACCCCTCCACTTT. Amino acids: CAISETQGINAPLHF.

The chain combines TRBV5-8 with TRBJ1-2; D perhaps matches TRBD1 (6 bases). This CDR3 has 13 residues. V was cut by 0 bases and J by 4 bases, with 7 bases left in between. Germline lookup yields CDR1 SGHTS and CDR2 YDEGEE. Written as DNA, the CDR3 is TGTGCCAGCAGCTTGGGGACAGCCTATGGCTACACCTTC. Amino acids: CASSLGTAYGYTF.

The chain links TRBV15 to TRBJ2-1; perhaps TRBD2 as D (5 bases). Germline CDR1 reads LNHNV; CDR2 reads YYDKDF (reference sequence). The V end lost 5 bases, the J end lost 0 bases, and 8 bases lay between the germline ends. The CDR3 extends over 14 amino acids. Here the CDR3 DNA reads TGTGCCACCAGCGGTAGCGCCTCCTACAATGAGCAGTTCTTC. It yields the protein CATSGSASYNEQFF.

The chain uses TRBV5-5 and TRBJ2-1; 9 bases are a match to TRBD2. CDR1 SGHKS and CDR2 YYEKEE come from the germline V gene (reference sequence). Unmatched junction bases numbered 8, after V lost 0 bases and J lost 7 bases. This CDR3 has 16 amino acids. As DNA, the CDR3 is TGTGCCAGCAGCTTGGAAGTTAGCGGGAGTTTTAATGAGCAGTTCTTC. It is translated as CASSLEVSGSFNEQFF.

This clone has a handful of counts. The J gene is TRBJ2-5, the V gene TRBV5-1, with 8 positions matching TRBD2. CDR1 is SGHRS and CDR2 is YFSETQ in the germline V gene. The trim removed 3 bases at V and 2 bases at J, leaving 6 bases unmatched. The CDR3 length is 15 residues. The CDR3 DNA reads TGCGCCAGCAGCTCCGGGACTAGGGGACAAGAGACCCAGTACTTC. It codes for CASSSGTRGQETQYF.

The CDR3 reads CATHLRGEGTQYF. The CDR3, as DNA: TGTGCCACCCACCTCCGGGGAGAAGGGACCCAGTACTTC. The rearrangement links TRBV5-4 to TRBJ2-5, with D perhaps matching TRBD2 (5 bases). Trimming took off 9 bases at V and 7 bases at J, with 19 bases between the two ends. From germline, CDR1 is SGHNT and CDR2 YYREEE (reference sequence). The CDR3 is 13 amino acids.

This chain links TRBV7-3 with TRBJ2-7; D remains ambiguous. V shed 2 bases and J shed 3 bases, with 14 bases lying between them. Looked up from germline, CDR1 is SGHTA and CDR2 is FQGTGA. The CDR3 is 15 residues long. The CDR3 DNA follows: TGTGCCAGCAGCTTATATGCGGATCCGGGCTACGAGCAGTACTTC. This encodes CASSLYADPGYEQYF. Filled out from reference TRBV7-3 and TRBJ2-7, the complete variable domain reads GAGVSQTPSNKVTEKGKYVELRCDPISGHTALYWYRQSLGQGPEFLIYFQGTGAADDSGLPNDRFFAVRPEGSVSTLKIQRTERGDSAVYLCASSLYADPGYEQYFGPGTRLTVT.

The chain employs TRBV7-9 and TRBJ2-7; 11 bases align to TRBD2. Germline CDR1 is SEHNR and CDR2 is FQNEAQ (reference sequence). The CDR3 length is 16 residues. The V gene end was trimmed by 2 bases and the J gene end by 2 bases; junction bases not matched to a gene: 5. The CDR3 nucleotides read TGTGCCAGCAGCTTAAGGGAACTAGCGGGGGCCTACGAGCAGTACTTC. Protein sequence: CASSLRELAGAYEQYF. Full variable domain (outside the CDR3, taken from reference TRBV7-9 and TRBJ2-7): DTGVSQNPRHKITKRGQNVTFRCDPISEHNRLYWYRQTLGQGPEFLTYFQNEAQLEKSRLLSDRFSAERPKGSFSTLEIQRTEQGDSAMYLCASSLRELAGAYEQYFGPGTRLTVT.

This clone was detected a few times. This chain connects TRBV9 to TRBJ2-7; TRBD2 aligns across 8 bases. The CDR3 covers 15 residues. Germline V gene lookup returns CDR1 SGDLS and CDR2 YYNGEE. The J segment lost 7 bases and the V segment lost 3 bases, leaving 12 bases of the junction unmatched. As DNA, the CDR3 is TGTGCCAGCAGCGAAGGGGGGAGCGGGAGTTATGAGCAGTACTTC. This sequence encodes CASSEGGSGSYEQYF.

This clone has only a few counts. The chain links TRBV18 to TRBJ2-7, with 9 bases lining up with TRBD1. V shed 1 base, J shed 5 bases, and the junction held 9 bases outside the gene matches. The germline CDR1 and CDR2 sequences are KGHSH and LQKENI. This CDR3 region has 16 residues. In DNA, the CDR3 is TGTGCCAGCTCACCACATCAAACAGGGGGCGTGGACGAGCAGTACTTC. Translating it yields CASSPHQTGGVDEQYF.

The rearrangement uses TRBV27 and TRBJ2-7; 7 nucleotides align to TRBD1. The ends lost 4 bases at V and 3 bases at J; junction bases unmatched: 12. The CDR3 contains 16 residues. Germline CDR1 MNHEY, CDR2 SMNVEV (reference sequence). The CDR3 DNA is TGTGCCAGCAGTTCCGCCGGGACAGAAGGCTACTACGAGCAGTACTTC. Translating it yields CASSSAGTEGYYEQYF.

This clone was found once. The chain has TRBV5-4 and TRBJ2-2, with TRBD2 matching 9 bases. The length of the CDR3 is 15 residues. V dropped 2 bases and J dropped 5; count of bases not matched to a gene: 4. The germline CDR1 and CDR2 sequences are SGHNT and YYREEE (reference sequence). Here the CDR3 DNA reads TGTGCCAGCAGCTTAATAGCGGGAGTAACCGGGGAGCTGTTTTTT. Its translation: CASSLIAGVTGELFF.

This clone showed up just a few times. V gene TRBV5-4 combines with J gene TRBJ2-5; TRBD1 agrees at 8 bases. The CDR3 has 16 residues. The V gene end was trimmed by 4 bases and the J gene end by 5 bases; junction bases not matched to a gene: 13. Germline loops: CDR1 SGHNT, CDR2 YYREEE (reference sequence). The CDR3 DNA is TGTGCCAGCAGCGATATGGACAGGGATGGTCGGGAGACCCAGTACTTC. It encodes CASSDMDRDGRETQYF. The full variable domain, completed using reference TRBV5-4 and TRBJ2-5, is ETGVTQSPTHLIKTRGQQVTLRCSSQSGHNTVSWYQQALGQGPQFIFQYYREEENGRGNFPPRFSGLQFPNYSSELNVNALELDDSALYLCASSDMDRDGRETQYFGPGTRLLVL.